These 17 T cell receptor beta chains originate from one sample sequenced in a study of T cell changes during pregnancy in multiple sclerosis. TCRdb's copy holds only in-frame clones and misses some; the assay was immunoSEQ multiplex PCR. The sample lists roughly 64,000 clones, more than 75% occurring once. This specimen consisted of peripheral blood, obtained in the second trimester of pregnancy. The origin of the receptors is a female donor with multiple sclerosis, enrolled in a pregnancy study.

This clone has only a few counts. V gene TRBV2 combines with J gene TRBJ1-5, with D perhaps matching TRBD1 (5 bases). The CDR3 spans 13 residues. Germline CDR1 is SNHLY and CDR2 is FYNNEI. The V gene lost 1 base and the J gene lost 7 bases, with 8 bases spanning the gap. The chain's CDR3 is CASSEGWGQPQHF. CDR3 bases: TGTGCCAGCAGTGAAGGGTGGGGCCAGCCCCAGCATTTT.

V gene TRBV7-8 combines with J gene TRBJ1-1; D might be TRBD1 (5 bases). This CDR3 comprises 14 residues. CDR1 is SGHVS and CDR2 is FQNEAQ in the germline V gene. Trimming removed 0 bases at V and 1 base at J, with 6 bases between. The CDR3 reads CASSLAGGNTEAFF. CDR3 coding DNA: TGTGCCAGCAGCTTAGCGGGGGGGAACACTGAAGCTTTCTTT.

This clone was seen a handful of times. The J gene is TRBJ1-6, the V gene TRBV2; 8 positions agree with TRBD1. The junction had 7 bases not matched to a gene; V was cut back by 8 bases and J by 10 bases. CDR3 size: 13 residues. The germline V gene encodes CDR1 SNHLY and CDR2 FYNNEI. Written as DNA, the CDR3 is TGTGCCAGCTCTCGACAGGGGAACTCACCCCTCCACTTT. Translating it yields CASSRQGNSPLHF.

The DNA of the CDR3 is TGTGCCAGCAGCGCACTAGGACAGGGCACGTATGGCTACACCTTC. Amino acids: CASSALGQGTYGYTF. The genes are TRBV7-2 and TRBJ1-2, with TRBD1 matching 8 bases. The CDR3 spans 15 residues. Germline CDR1 and CDR2: SGHTA and FQGNSA. J lost 5 bases, V lost 5 bases, and 10 bases had no gene match.

The chain joins TRBV7-9 to TRBJ2-1; TRBD2 agrees at 10 bases. This CDR3 has 17 amino acids. V shed 3 bases and J 8 bases; nucleotides not matched to a gene: 13. In germline, CDR1 is SEHNR, CDR2 FQNEAQ (reference sequence). Here the CDR3 DNA reads TGTGCCAGCAGCTTCTCAGCGGGGGGGCTTAAAGGGGATGAGCAGTTCTTC. Protein sequence: CASSFSAGGLKGDEQFF.

The rearrangement joins TRBV9 to TRBJ2-7; 9 nucleotides align to TRBD2. This CDR3 spans 15 amino acids. Trimming removed 0 bases from V and 4 bases from J; junction bases left unmatched: 5. Germline V gene data show CDR1 as SGDLS and CDR2 as YYNGEE. The CDR3 spells CASSVAPSGEYEQYF. The CDR3 DNA is TGTGCCAGCAGCGTAGCGCCTAGCGGGGAGTACGAGCAGTACTTC. The entire variable domain, with the rest obtained from reference TRBV9 and TRBJ2-7, is as follows: DSGVTQTPKHLITATGQRVTLRCSPRSGDLSVYWYQQSLDQGLQFLIQYYNGEERAKGNILERFSAQQFPDLHSELNLSSLELGDSALYFCASSVAPSGEYEQYFGPGTRLTVT.

The rearrangement links TRBV28 to TRBJ1-5, with 7 bases lining up with TRBD1. The V gene's germline CDR1 is MDHEN and CDR2 SYDVKM. This CDR3 region has 18 residues. V lost 3 bases and J lost 0; bases outside the gene matches: 11. Here the CDR3 reads CASSFIVRGSYSNQPQHF. The CDR3 DNA reads as TGTGCCAGCAGTTTTATAGTCAGGGGGAGCTATAGCAATCAGCCCCAGCATTTT.

The V call is TRBV10-1, the J call TRBJ2-2, with 7 bases fitting TRBD2. The germline CDR1 and CDR2 sequences are WNHNN and SYGVQD (reference sequence). The CDR3 has 13 amino acids. V shed 4 bases, J shed 7 bases, and the junction held 3 bases outside the gene matches. This chain's CDR3 is CASSVGEGGELFF. The CDR3 DNA is TGCGCCAGCAGTGTCGGGGAGGGCGGGGAGCTGTTTTTT.

The V call is TRBV11-2, the J call TRBJ2-2; TRBD2 matches at 8 bases. The CDR3 totals 15 residues. CDR1 is SGHAT and CDR2 is FQNNGV in the germline V gene. V lost 3 bases, J lost 6 bases, and 6 bases stayed unmatched. The CDR3 loop reads CASSFNGGAAGELFF. CDR3 DNA: TGTGCCAGCAGCTTTAACGGGGGGGCCGCCGGGGAGCTGTTTTTT.

The chain combines TRBV5-6 with TRBJ2-3, with 8 bases matching TRBD2. The CDR3 has 15 amino acids. Per the germline V gene, CDR1 is SGHDT and CDR2 is YYEEEE. J gave up 2 bases and V 6 bases, and 8 bases lay outside the gene matches. The CDR3 DNA reads TGTGCCAGCACCTCAATTAGCGGGGACACAGATACGCAGTATTTT. Encoded protein: CASTSISGDTDTQYF.

The V and J genes are TRBV5-1 and TRBJ2-3, with TRBD2 matching over 9 bases. Germline-derived CDR1 and CDR2 are SGHRS and YFSETQ. J gave up 1 base and V 0 bases, and 3 bases lay outside the gene matches. The CDR3 contains 16 residues. CDR3 nucleotides: TGCGCCAGCAGCTTGGGAGCTAGCGGGGGCACAGATACGCAGTATTTT. Translation: CASSLGASGGTDTQYF.

In nucleotides, the CDR3 is TGCAGCGTGAGGGGGGGGGACAGGGTTTCTGGGGCCAACGTCCTGACTTTC. As protein: CSVRGGDRVSGANVLTF. The V call is TRBV29-1, the J call TRBJ2-6; 9 bases are a match to TRBD1. J lost 1 base, V lost 6 bases, and 10 bases had no gene match. From germline, CDR1 is SQVTM and CDR2 ANQGSEA. This CDR3 is built from 17 residues. Combining the CDR3 with reference TRBV29-1 and TRBJ2-6 gives the whole variable domain SAVISQKPSRDICQRGTSLTIQCQVDSQVTMMFWYRQQPGQSLTLIATANQGSEATYESGFVIDKFPISRPNLTFSTLTVSNMSPEDSSIYLCSVRGGDRVSGANVLTFGAGSRLTVL.

The rearrangement joins TRBV9 to TRBJ2-1, with D uncertain. V dropped 0 bases and J dropped 10 bases, with 17 bases sitting between them. The CDR3 is 15 amino acids. Germline V gene data show CDR1 as SGDLS and CDR2 as YYNGEE. The CDR3 protein is CASSVEVPGSQEQFF. The CDR3 DNA reads TGTGCCAGCAGCGTAGAAGTCCCCGGGTCCCAAGAGCAGTTCTTC.

For this clone: An end of the junction does not agree with germline; a read error may underlie this. This chain links TRBV5-1 with TRBJ1-2; TRBD1 might be the D (6 bases). CDR3 length: 14 residues. Germline V gene sequence: CDR1 SGHRS, CDR2 YFSETQ. The CDR3 bases are TGCGCCAGCCGCTTCGAGCGACAGGATTATGGCTACACCTTC. It yields the protein CASRFERQDYGYTF.

This chain connects TRBV7-3 to TRBJ1-6; TRBD1 is a possible D gene (6 bases). Between the trimmed V and J ends, which lost 3 bases and 7 bases, there was a span of 13 bases. Per germline, CDR1 SGHTA and CDR2 FQGTGA. The CDR3 covers 15 residues. CDR3 bases: TGTGCCAGCAGCTTGGGGGCTGGCGGGAATTCACCCCTCCACTTT. Its protein is CASSLGAGGNSPLHF.

The chain recombines TRBV4-3 with TRBJ2-2; D might be TRBD1 (5 bases). The CDR3 is made up of 15 amino acids. Germline-derived CDR1 and CDR2 are LGHNA and YSLEER. Deletions cut 0 bases from V and 7 bases from J, with 12 bases between. CDR3 coding DNA: TGCGCCAGCAGCCAAGATATTGGCAGGGACGGGGAGCTGTTTTTT. Protein: CASSQDIGRDGELFF.

The genes are TRBV6-5 and TRBJ1-1; tentative D call: TRBD1 (5 bases). V lost 6 bases to trimming and J lost 1 base, with 15 bases between them. From germline, CDR1 is MNHEY and CDR2 SVGAGI. The CDR3 has 15 amino acids. CDR3: CASRFRGEGNTEAFF. For the CDR3, the DNA is TGTGCCAGCAGATTTCGAGGGGAGGGGAACACTGAAGCTTTCTTT.